The 7 T cell receptor beta chains below all came from one sample that was sequenced in a study of shared clonotypes between healthy human individuals. The repertoire was sequenced with immunoSEQ multiplex PCR; TCRdb's copy has only in-frame clones and lacks some. The sample has 2 million to 2.5 million clones, 93% seen once. Material: naive CD4+ T cells from PBMCs. Noted subset: CD45RA+ positively selected. The source is a young man in good health. Some clones in this sample may be carry-over from other donors' samples.

This CDR3 reads CASATKGTRDGEQYF. The CDR3 nucleotides read TGTGCCAGCGCCACAAAGGGGACTAGGGATGGCGAGCAGTACTTC. The rearrangement links TRBV6-6 to TRBJ2-7, with TRBD2 matching over 8 bases. Trimming at V came to 8 bases and at J to 6 bases, leaving 15 bases not matched to a gene. The germline gives CDR1 MNHNY, CDR2 SVGAGI (reference sequence). The CDR3 has 15 residues.

This chain uses TRBV7-9 with TRBJ1-5; maybe TRBD1 (6 bases). Trimming took off 4 bases at V and 1 base at J, with 17 bases between the two ends. The CDR3 runs to 17 residues. The germline CDR1 and CDR2 sequences are SEHNR and FQNEAQ (reference sequence). For the CDR3, the DNA is TGTGCCAGCAGCTCACGGGACATCCTTGGGAGCAATCAGCCCCAGCATTTT. This sequence encodes CASSSRDILGSNQPQHF. Full variable domain (outside the CDR3, taken from reference TRBV7-9 and TRBJ1-5): DTGVSQNPRHKITKRGQNVTFRCDPISEHNRLYWYRQTLGQGPEFLTYFQNEAQLEKSRLLSDRFSAERPKGSFSTLEIQRTEQGDSAMYLCASSSRDILGSNQPQHFGDGTRLSIL.

This clone occurred once. Other DNA variants within this sample encode the same CDR3. The chain couples TRBV5-1 to TRBJ1-3; 7 positions agree with TRBD1. The CDR3 is 15 amino acids. V lost 0 bases and J lost 0; bases outside the gene matches: 0. Germline assignment: CDR1 SGHRS and CDR2 YFSETQ. The CDR3 reads CASSLGTGSGNTIYF. CDR3 nucleotide sequence: TGCGCCAGCAGCTTGGGGACAGGCTCTGGAAACACCATATATTTT.

The genes are TRBV7-2 and TRBJ2-5; no reliable D call. The V gene lost 7 bases and the J gene lost 9 bases, with 18 bases spanning the gap. The CDR3 is 13 residues long. Germline V gene data show CDR1 as SGHTA and CDR2 as FQGNSA. CDR3 nucleotide sequence: TGTGCCAGCAACGCGGCAATAGTTGCGCCCCAGTACTTC. Amino acids: CASNAAIVAPQYF.

This rearrangement joins TRBV4-2 to TRBJ2-1; possible D gene TRBD2, 6 bases. Trimming removed 1 base from V and 0 bases from J, with 22 bases in between. The V gene's germline CDR1 is LGHNA and CDR2 YNFKEQ. This CDR3 is built from 20 residues. The CDR3: CASSQGPPDWLATSYNEQFF. Here the CDR3 DNA reads TGTGCCAGCAGCCAAGGCCCCCCTGATTGGCTAGCGACCTCCTACAATGAGCAGTTCTTC.

The chain employs TRBV4-1 and TRBJ1-4; weak D call: TRBD1 (5 bases). Trimming pared 3 bases from V and 8 bases from J, leaving 16 bases between. Germline V gene lookup returns CDR1 MGHRA and CDR2 YSYEKL. The CDR3 contains 15 residues. The CDR3 nucleotides read TGCGCCAGCAGCCAGCAGCAGGGCATTGGCGAAAAACTGTTTTTT. Translated: CASSQQQGIGEKLFF.

The rearrangement joins TRBV6-5 to TRBJ2-3, with D maybe TRBD2 (5 bases). The CDR3 contains 14 residues. The germline V gene has CDR1 MNHEY and CDR2 SVGAGI. Trimming removed 6 bases at V and 0 bases at J, with 10 bases between. CDR3 residues: CASSSRTSTDTQYF. CDR3 sequence (DNA): TGTGCCAGCAGCAGCAGGACTAGCACAGATACGCAGTATTTT.